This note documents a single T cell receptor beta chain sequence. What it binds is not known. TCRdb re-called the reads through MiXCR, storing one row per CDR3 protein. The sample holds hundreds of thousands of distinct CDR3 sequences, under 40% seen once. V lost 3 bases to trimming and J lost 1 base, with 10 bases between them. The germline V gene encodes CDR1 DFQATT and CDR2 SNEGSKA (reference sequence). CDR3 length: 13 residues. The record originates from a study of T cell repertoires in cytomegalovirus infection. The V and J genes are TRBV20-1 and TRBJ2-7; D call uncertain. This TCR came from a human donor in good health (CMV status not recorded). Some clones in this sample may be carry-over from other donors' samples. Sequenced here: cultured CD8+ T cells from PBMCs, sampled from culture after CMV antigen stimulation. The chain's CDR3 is CSARRGFSYEQYF. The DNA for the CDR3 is TGCAGTGCTAGGAGAGGCTTTTCCTACGAGCAGTACTTC.